The 23 T cell receptor beta chains presented below share a single source sample, sequenced in a study of shared clonotypes between healthy human individuals. Produced via immunoSEQ multiplex PCR; TCRdb's table is partial and in-frame only. The sample consists of 850,000 to 1,200,000 clones, 70% to 80% of them appearing once. The sequenced material came from memory CD4+ T cells sorted from blood. This sample's subset: CD45RA-negative fraction. The receptor set was obtained from a man younger than 35 in good health.

V and J are TRBV18 and TRBJ1-1; unclear D gene. CDR1 is KGHSH and CDR2 is LQKENI in the germline V gene. Trimming left V 1 base short and J 2 bases short, with 11 bases between. CDR3 length: 15 residues. This CDR3 reads CASSPLEAVNTEAFF. The CDR3 bases are TGTGCCAGCTCACCACTCGAAGCAGTAAACACTGAAGCTTTCTTT.

The genes are TRBV4-1 and TRBJ2-1, with TRBD2 identical over 11 bases. V lost 4 bases and J lost 4; bases outside the gene matches: 9. Germline loops: CDR1 MGHRA, CDR2 YSYEKL. There are 17 residues in the CDR3. The CDR3 protein is CASSLSGTSGKYNEQFF. As DNA, the CDR3 is TGCGCCAGCAGCCTATCCGGGACTAGCGGAAAATACAATGAGCAGTTCTTC.

The V call is TRBV7-9, the J call TRBJ2-7, with 11 bases that match TRBD1. CDR3 size: 15 residues. Germline values: CDR1 SEHNR, CDR2 FQNEAQ (reference sequence). The trim removed 3 bases at V and 4 bases at J, leaving 5 bases unmatched. The CDR3 loop reads CASSFVGQGAYEQYF. CDR3 in DNA: TGTGCCAGCAGCTTTGTCGGACAGGGGGCTTACGAGCAGTACTTC.

As concerns this clone: Other DNA variants within this sample encode the same CDR3. J is TRBJ2-5 and V is TRBV5-1, with D unclear. Germline assignment: CDR1 SGHRS and CDR2 YFSETQ. The CDR3 extends over 12 amino acids. Deletions cut 0 bases from V and 3 bases from J, with 3 bases between. CDR3 amino acids: CASSLVEETQYF. The CDR3, as DNA: TGCGCCAGCAGCTTGGTGGAAGAGACCCAGTACTTC.

This sequence joins TRBV9 and TRBJ1-5; no definite D call. V was shortened by 3 bases and J by 5 bases, with 9 bases between the two germline ends. The CDR3 runs to 13 residues. Germline loops: CDR1 SGDLS, CDR2 YYNGEE. The CDR3 is CASSGGPYQPQHF. The CDR3 bases are TGTGCCAGCAGCGGAGGACCGTATCAGCCCCAGCATTTT.

The chain couples TRBV25-1 to TRBJ2-4, with D tentatively TRBD2 (6 bases). Between the trimmed V and J ends, which lost 4 bases and 9 bases, there was a span of 13 bases. The CDR3 runs 13 residues. Germline assignment: CDR1 MGHDK and CDR2 SYGVNS. The CDR3 DNA sequence: TGTGCCAGCAGTGGGGGGGTCGGGGGCATTCAGTACTTC. It translates to CASSGGVGGIQYF.

The chain has TRBV29-1 and TRBJ2-7; maybe TRBD1 (6 bases). Germline CDR1 is SQVTM and CDR2 is ANQGSEA. V lost 7 bases and J 2 bases, leaving 12 bases between the germline ends. The CDR3 extends over 12 amino acids. The CDR3 DNA reads TGCAGCGCTTCAGGGGACACCTACGAGCAGTACTTC. Translating it yields CSASGDTYEQYF.

This clone was counted once. CDR3 bases: TGTGCCAGCAGTGAAGATCCCCGCCAGAGCTACGAGCAGTACTTC. This gives the protein CASSEDPRQSYEQYF. The rearrangement uses TRBV6-1 and TRBJ2-7, with D unresolved. Germline values: CDR1 MNHNS, CDR2 SASEGT. V was trimmed by 1 base and J by 3 bases, leaving 13 bases between them. This CDR3 has 15 amino acids.

CDR3: CASTAWGPGGYTF. In nucleotides, the CDR3 is TGTGCCAGCACCGCGTGGGGGCCTGGAGGCTACACCTTC. This chain connects TRBV5-4 to TRBJ1-2; tentative D call: TRBD1 (6 bases). This CDR3 has 13 residues. Germline CDR1 SGHNT, CDR2 YYREEE (reference sequence). The V end was cut by 6 bases, the J end by 8 bases, with 17 bases between. Complete variable domain (other parts from reference TRBV5-4 and TRBJ1-2): ETGVTQSPTHLIKTRGQQVTLRCSSQSGHNTVSWYQQALGQGPQFIFQYYREEENGRGNFPPRFSGLQFPNYSSELNVNALELDDSALYLCASTAWGPGGYTFGSGTRLTVV.

This clone was seen a few times. Additional DNA sequences in this sample encode the identical CDR3. The rearrangement links TRBV5-1 to TRBJ1-1, with no clear D. V was trimmed by 0 bases and J by 2 bases, leaving 5 bases between them. Germline CDR1 reads SGHRS; CDR2 reads YFSETQ. This CDR3 has 13 amino acids. The chain's CDR3 is CASSLGANTEAFF. The CDR3 region has the DNA TGCGCCAGCAGCTTGGGGGCAAACACTGAAGCTTTCTTT.

This clone was recorded many times. The chain employs TRBV2 and TRBJ2-5; a possible D gene is TRBD2 (6 bases). Germline CDR1 is SNHLY and CDR2 is FYNNEI. V dropped 2 bases and J dropped 10 bases, with 20 bases sitting between them. The CDR3 is made up of 15 amino acids. CDR3 amino acids: CASSERAGTGSNQYF. CDR3 DNA: TGTGCCAGCAGTGAACGGGCAGGGACCGGGAGTAACCAGTACTTC.

V is TRBV18 and J is TRBJ2-7; 7 bases match TRBD1. The CDR3 is made up of 14 amino acids. Losses at the gene ends were 3 bases for V and 6 bases for J; bases not matched to a gene: 8. CDR1 KGHSH and CDR2 LQKENI come from the germline V gene. This CDR3 reads CASSPLPTGVEQYF. CDR3 coding DNA: TGTGCCAGCTCACCGCTACCTACAGGGGTCGAGCAGTACTTC.

This rearrangement joins TRBV18 to TRBJ1-5; D is ambiguous. CDR3 size: 13 residues. CDR1 is KGHSH, CDR2 LQKENI, per germline. V was pared by 3 bases and J by 4 bases, with 7 bases between. The CDR3 coding sequence is TGTGCCAGCTCACCCGCGACGAATCAGCCCCAGCATTTT. Its translation: CASSPATNQPQHF.

The rearrangement links TRBV5-1 to TRBJ2-5; 7 positions agree with TRBD2. The V segment lost 3 bases and the J segment 3 bases; nucleotides outside the gene matches: 11. Germline V gene data show CDR1 as SGHRS and CDR2 as YFSETQ. The CDR3 has 16 amino acids. The CDR3 nucleotides are TGCGCCAGCAGCTCGAACTCGGGACGGGGGGAAGAGACCCAGTACTTC. It yields the protein CASSSNSGRGEETQYF.

This clone appeared a single time. This chain connects TRBV5-4 to TRBJ2-5; TRBD2 matches at 14 bases. Unmatched junction bases numbered 1, after V lost 3 bases and J lost 3 bases. Germline V gives CDR1 SGHNT, CDR2 YYREEE (reference sequence). The CDR3 has 15 amino acids. CDR3 coding DNA: TGTGCCAGCAGCTCGGGACTAGCGGGAGAAGAGACCCAGTACTTC. It is translated as CASSSGLAGEETQYF.

The V call is TRBV11-2, the J call TRBJ2-7; D is undetermined. Per the germline V gene, CDR1 is SGHAT and CDR2 is FQNNGV. This CDR3 is 12 amino acids long. The V end was cut by 2 bases, the J end by 5 bases, with 7 bases between. The CDR3 region has the DNA TGTGCCAGCAGCTTACAAAGGGACGAGCAGTACTTC. As protein: CASSLQRDEQYF.

This rearrangement joins TRBV5-1 to TRBJ2-5; D is unresolved. V was clipped by 7 bases and J by 2 bases, with 6 bases between them. This CDR3 contains 11 residues. Germline V CDR1 and CDR2: SGHRS, YFSETQ. The CDR3 DNA sequence: TGCGCCAGCCGGGCGCAAGAGACCCAGTACTTC. As protein: CASRAQETQYF.

The V call is TRBV27, the J call TRBJ1-6, with D unclear. Germline V gene lookup returns CDR1 MNHEY and CDR2 SMNVEV (reference sequence). The CDR3 spans 15 residues. V was shortened by 0 bases and J by 8 bases, with 11 bases between the two germline ends. Here the CDR3 DNA reads TGTGCCAGCAGTTTATCTCGGGTTGTAGATTCACCCCTCCACTTT. Residues: CASSLSRVVDSPLHF.

J is TRBJ2-7 and V is TRBV11-2; TRBD2 aligns across 8 bases. The CDR3 contains 17 residues. Trimming cost V 6 bases and J 4 bases; bases outside gene matches: 17. The germline gives CDR1 SGHAT, CDR2 FQNNGV. The CDR3 DNA follows: TGTGCCAGCAGTTGGGGCGACGGGAGGGCCGGGCTTTACGAGCAGTACTTC. Amino acid sequence: CASSWGDGRAGLYEQYF.

This clone occurred many times. The chain employs TRBV30 and TRBJ1-4, with 10 bases aligning to TRBD1. The V gene's germline CDR1 is GTSNPN and CDR2 SVGIG (reference sequence). J gave up 7 bases and V 2 bases, and 13 bases lay outside the gene matches. This CDR3 contains 17 residues. This chain's CDR3 is CAWSPLTGGGFGEKLFF. CDR3 nucleotide sequence: TGTGCCTGGAGTCCCCTGACAGGGGGCGGGTTTGGTGAAAAACTGTTTTTT.

This sequence joins TRBV19 and TRBJ2-1, with D perhaps matching TRBD1 or TRBD2 (5 bases each). In germline, CDR1 is LNHDA, CDR2 SQIVND (reference sequence). The CDR3 totals 15 residues. Trimming pared 5 bases from V and 5 bases from J, leaving 16 bases between. The CDR3 nucleotides are TGTGCCAGTAGTTTGGGGCCCGGACTCAACAATGAGCAGTTCTTC. Its protein product is CASSLGPGLNNEQFF. Full variable domain (missing parts from reference TRBV19 and TRBJ2-1): DGGITQSPKYLFRKEGQNVTLSCEQNLNHDAMYWYRQDPGQGLRLIYYSQIVNDFQKGDIAEGYSVSREKKESFPLTVTSAQKNPTAFYLCASSLGPGLNNEQFFGPGTRLTVL.

The chain uses TRBV5-1 and TRBJ2-5, with 11 bases aligning to TRBD2. The ends lost 4 bases at V and 5 bases at J; junction bases unmatched: 4. Germline V lookup: CDR1 SGHRS, CDR2 YFSETQ. The CDR3 is 14 amino acids. The CDR3 bases are TGCGCCAGCAGCCTAACTAGCGGGAGTGAGACCCAGTACTTC. This gives the protein CASSLTSGSETQYF.

The V and J genes are TRBV29-1 and TRBJ2-3; perhaps TRBD2 as D (6 bases). V lost 7 bases, J lost 3 bases, and 11 bases lay in between. The germline CDR1 and CDR2 sequences are SQVTM and ANQGSEA. The CDR3 covers 12 residues. The CDR3 is CSGRGGTDTQYF. In nucleotides, the CDR3 is TGCAGCGGTCGAGGAGGGACAGATACGCAGTATTTT.